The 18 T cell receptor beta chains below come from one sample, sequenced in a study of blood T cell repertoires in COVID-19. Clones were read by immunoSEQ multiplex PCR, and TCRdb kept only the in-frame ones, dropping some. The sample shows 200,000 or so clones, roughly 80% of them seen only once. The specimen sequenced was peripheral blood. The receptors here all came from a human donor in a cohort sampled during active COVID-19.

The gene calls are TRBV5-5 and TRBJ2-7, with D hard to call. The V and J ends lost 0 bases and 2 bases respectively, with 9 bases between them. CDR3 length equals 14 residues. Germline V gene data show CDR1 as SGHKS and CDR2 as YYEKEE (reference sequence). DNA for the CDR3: TGTGCCAGCAGCTTGGCCGGGTATACCTACGAGCAGTACTTC. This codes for CASSLAGYTYEQYF.

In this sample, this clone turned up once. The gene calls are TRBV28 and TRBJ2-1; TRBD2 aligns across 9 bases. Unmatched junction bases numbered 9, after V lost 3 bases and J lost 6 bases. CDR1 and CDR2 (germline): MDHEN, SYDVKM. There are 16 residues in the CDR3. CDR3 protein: CASSFYSGSASNEQFF. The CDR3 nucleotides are TGTGCCAGCAGTTTTTATAGCGGGAGCGCCTCCAATGAGCAGTTCTTC.

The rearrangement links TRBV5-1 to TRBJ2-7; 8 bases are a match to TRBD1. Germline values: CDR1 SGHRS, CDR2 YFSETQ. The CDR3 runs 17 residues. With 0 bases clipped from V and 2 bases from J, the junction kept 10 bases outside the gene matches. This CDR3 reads CASSLAFHRGITYEQYF. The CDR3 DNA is TGCGCCAGCAGCTTGGCCTTTCACAGGGGGATCACCTACGAGCAGTACTTC.

CDR3 region: CASSPPGVPYEQYF. Written as DNA, the CDR3 is TGTGCCAGCAGTCCCCCCGGGGTCCCCTACGAGCAGTACTTC. This chain uses TRBV6-5 with TRBJ2-7, with a possible D match to TRBD2 (5 bases). The germline gives CDR1 MNHEY, CDR2 SVGAGI. The CDR3 is 14 residues long. The ends were cut back, 5 bases at V and 2 bases at J, with 13 bases in the middle.

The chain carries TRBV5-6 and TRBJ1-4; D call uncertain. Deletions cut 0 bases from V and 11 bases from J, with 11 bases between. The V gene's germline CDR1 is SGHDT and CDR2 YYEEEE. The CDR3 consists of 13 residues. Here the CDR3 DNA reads TGTGCCAGCAGCTTGGAGCCGAATCTGAAACTGTTTTTT. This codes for CASSLEPNLKLFF.

The CDR3 DNA reads as TGTGCCAGCTCACCACTAGGGACTATACACAGGGAGCAGTTCTTC. It is translated as CASSPLGTIHREQFF. The chain has TRBV18 and TRBJ2-1; 7 positions match TRBD2. The CDR3 covers 15 residues. V gave up 1 base and J gave up 10 bases; unmatched junction bases: 10. CDR1 is KGHSH and CDR2 is LQKENI in the germline V gene. The variable domain in full, with the rest retrieved from reference TRBV18 and TRBJ2-1, is NAGVMQNPRHLVRRRGQEARLRCSPMKGHSHVYWYRQLPEEGLKFMVYLQKENIIDESGMPKERFSAEFPKEGPSILRIQQVVRGDSAAYFCASSPLGTIHREQFFGPGTRLTVL.

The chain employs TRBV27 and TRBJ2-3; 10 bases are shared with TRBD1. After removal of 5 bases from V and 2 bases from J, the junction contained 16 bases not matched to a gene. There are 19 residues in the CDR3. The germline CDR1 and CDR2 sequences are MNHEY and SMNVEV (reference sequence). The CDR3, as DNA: TGTGCCAGCAGTCGAGACAGGGGGCGCGAAGCGGGGACCACAGATACGCAGTATTTT. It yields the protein CASSRDRGREAGTTDTQYF.

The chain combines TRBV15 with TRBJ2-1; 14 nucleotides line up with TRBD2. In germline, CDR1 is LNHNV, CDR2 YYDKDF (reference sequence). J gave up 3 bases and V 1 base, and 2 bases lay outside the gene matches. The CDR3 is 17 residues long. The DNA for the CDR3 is TGTGCCACCAGCAGAGGGGGACTAGCGGGAGTCTACAATGAGCAGTTCTTC. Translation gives CATSRGGLAGVYNEQFF.

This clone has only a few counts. The DNA for the CDR3 is TGTGCCAGCAGTGAGGGGGACAGGGGGCATGAAGCTTTCTTT. This encodes CASSEGDRGHEAFF. V usage is TRBV6-1 and J usage is TRBJ1-1; 12 bases fit TRBD1. Per the germline V gene, CDR1 is MNHNS and CDR2 is SASEGT. The CDR3 contains 14 residues. J gave up 7 bases and V 3 bases, and 3 bases lay outside the gene matches.

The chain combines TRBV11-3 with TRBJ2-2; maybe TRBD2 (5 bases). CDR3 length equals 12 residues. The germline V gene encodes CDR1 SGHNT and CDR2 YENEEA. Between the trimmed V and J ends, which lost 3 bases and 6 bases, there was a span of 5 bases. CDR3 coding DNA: TGTGCCAGCAGCTTGGGAGCCGGGGAGCTGTTTTTT. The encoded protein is CASSLGAGELFF.

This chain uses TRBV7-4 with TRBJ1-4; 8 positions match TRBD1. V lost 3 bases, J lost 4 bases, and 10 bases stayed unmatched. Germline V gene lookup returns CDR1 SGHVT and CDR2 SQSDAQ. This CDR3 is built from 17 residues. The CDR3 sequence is CASSLQGANSDNEKLFF. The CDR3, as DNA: TGTGCCAGCAGCTTGCAGGGGGCAAACAGCGATAATGAAAAACTGTTTTTT.

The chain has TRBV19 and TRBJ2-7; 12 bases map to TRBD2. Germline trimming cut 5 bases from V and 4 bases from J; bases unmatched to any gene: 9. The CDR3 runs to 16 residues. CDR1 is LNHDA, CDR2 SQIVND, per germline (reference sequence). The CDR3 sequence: CASSAALAGGNYEQYF. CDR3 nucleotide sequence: TGTGCCAGTAGTGCTGCCCTAGCGGGAGGGAATTACGAGCAGTACTTC.

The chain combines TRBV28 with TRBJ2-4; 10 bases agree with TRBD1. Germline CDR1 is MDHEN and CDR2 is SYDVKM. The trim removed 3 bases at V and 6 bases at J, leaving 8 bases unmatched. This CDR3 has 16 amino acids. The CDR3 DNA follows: TGTGCCAGCAGTTTTCTCGGACAGGGGGTGACAAACATTCAGTACTTC. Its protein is CASSFLGQGVTNIQYF.

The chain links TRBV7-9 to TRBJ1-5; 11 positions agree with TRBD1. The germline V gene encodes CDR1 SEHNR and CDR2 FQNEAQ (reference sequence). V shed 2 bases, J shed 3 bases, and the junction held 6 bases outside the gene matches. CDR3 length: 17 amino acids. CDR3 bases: TGTGCCAGCAGCTTATCCGGGACAGGGGGTTCCAATCAGCCCCAGCATTTT. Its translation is CASSLSGTGGSNQPQHF.

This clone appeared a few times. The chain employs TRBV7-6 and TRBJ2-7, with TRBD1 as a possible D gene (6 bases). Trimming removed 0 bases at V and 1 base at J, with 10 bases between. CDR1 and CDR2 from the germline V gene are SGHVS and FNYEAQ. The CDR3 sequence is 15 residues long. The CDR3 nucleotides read TGTGCCAGCAGCTTAGCGTACAGGGCATCCTACGAGCAGTACTTC. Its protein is CASSLAYRASYEQYF.

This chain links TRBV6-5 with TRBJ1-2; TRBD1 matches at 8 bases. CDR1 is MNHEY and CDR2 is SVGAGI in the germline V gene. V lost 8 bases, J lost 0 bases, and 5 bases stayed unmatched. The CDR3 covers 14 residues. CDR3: CASSSTGANYGYTF. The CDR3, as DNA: TGTGCCAGCTCGTCGACAGGGGCTAACTATGGCTACACCTTC.

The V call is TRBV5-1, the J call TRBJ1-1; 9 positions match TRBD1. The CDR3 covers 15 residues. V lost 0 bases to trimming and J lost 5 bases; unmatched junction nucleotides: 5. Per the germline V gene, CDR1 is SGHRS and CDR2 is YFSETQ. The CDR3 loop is CASSLGGQGWTEAFF. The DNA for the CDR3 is TGCGCCAGCAGCTTGGGGGGACAGGGCTGGACTGAAGCTTTCTTT.

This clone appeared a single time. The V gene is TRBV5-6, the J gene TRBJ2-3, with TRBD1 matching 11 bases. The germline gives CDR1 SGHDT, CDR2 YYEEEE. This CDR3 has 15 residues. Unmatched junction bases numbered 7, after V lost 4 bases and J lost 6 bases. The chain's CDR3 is CASSRGQGGSDTQYF. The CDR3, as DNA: TGTGCCAGCAGCCGGGGACAGGGGGGGTCGGATACGCAGTATTTT.